This passage covers 2 T cell receptor beta chains from one sample sequenced in a study of cytomegalovirus exposure and HLA in healthy donors. 60 Vbeta and 13 Jbeta primers were used in PCR. Clones were read by immunoSEQ multiplex PCR, and TCRdb kept only the in-frame ones, dropping some. Of 110,000 to 150,000 clones listed, about 70% are singletons. The sequencing input was PBMCs. The receptors were sampled from a woman in her fifties or sixties in good health and CMV-seropositive.

V gene TRBV27 combines with J gene TRBJ1-1; possibly TRBD1 for D (5 bases). The germline gives CDR1 MNHEY, CDR2 SMNVEV (reference sequence). Trimming removed 5 bases from V and 5 bases from J, with 12 bases in between. The CDR3 contains 13 residues. The CDR3 region has the DNA TGTGCCAGCAGTGGACATGGCCGGACTGAAGCTTTCTTT. Translating it yields CASSGHGRTEAFF.

The V gene is TRBV5-1, the J gene TRBJ2-5, with 10 nucleotides matching TRBD2. V shed 2 bases and J 1 base; nucleotides not matched to a gene: 8. Germline loops: CDR1 SGHRS, CDR2 YFSETQ. There are 17 residues in the CDR3. The CDR3 protein is CASSFLAGVGSQETQYF. The CDR3 DNA reads as TGCGCCAGCAGCTTCCTAGCGGGAGTGGGAAGCCAAGAGACCCAGTACTTC.